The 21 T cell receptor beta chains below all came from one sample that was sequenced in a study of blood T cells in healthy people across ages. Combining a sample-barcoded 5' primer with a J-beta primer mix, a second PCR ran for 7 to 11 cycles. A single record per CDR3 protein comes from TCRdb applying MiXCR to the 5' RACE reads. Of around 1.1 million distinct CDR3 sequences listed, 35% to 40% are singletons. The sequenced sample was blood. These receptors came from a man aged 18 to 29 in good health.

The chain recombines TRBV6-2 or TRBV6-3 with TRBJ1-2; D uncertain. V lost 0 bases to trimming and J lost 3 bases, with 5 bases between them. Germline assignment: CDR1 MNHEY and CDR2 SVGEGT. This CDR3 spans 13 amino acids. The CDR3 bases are TGTGCCAGCAGTTACTCGATCTACTATGGCTACACCTTC. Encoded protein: CASSYSIYYGYTF.

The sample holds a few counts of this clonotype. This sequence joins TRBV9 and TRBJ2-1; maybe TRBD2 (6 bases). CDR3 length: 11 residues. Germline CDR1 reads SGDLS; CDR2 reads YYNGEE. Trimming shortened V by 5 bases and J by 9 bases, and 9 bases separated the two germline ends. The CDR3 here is CASSASVEQFF. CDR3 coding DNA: TGTGCCAGCAGTGCTAGCGTTGAGCAGTTCTTC.

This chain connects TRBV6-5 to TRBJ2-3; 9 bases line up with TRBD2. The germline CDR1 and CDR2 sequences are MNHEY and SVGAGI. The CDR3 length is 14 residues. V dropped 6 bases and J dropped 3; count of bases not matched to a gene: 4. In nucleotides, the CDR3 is TGTGCCAGCAGACCGGGACTAGCAACAGATACGCAGTATTTT. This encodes CASRPGLATDTQYF.

The CDR3 spells CASTGTPNEQYF. The CDR3 DNA sequence: TGTGCCAGCACCGGGACTCCCAATGAGCAGTACTTC. The genes are TRBV2 and TRBJ2-5; D might be TRBD2 (6 bases). Germline loops: CDR1 SNHLY, CDR2 FYNNEI. The CDR3 runs 12 residues. Trimming removed 7 bases from V and 11 bases from J, with 17 bases in between.

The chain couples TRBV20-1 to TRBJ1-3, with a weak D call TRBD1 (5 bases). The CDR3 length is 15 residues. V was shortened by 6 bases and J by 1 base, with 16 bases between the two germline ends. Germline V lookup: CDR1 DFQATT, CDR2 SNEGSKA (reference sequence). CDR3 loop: CSASPPQGSGNTIYF. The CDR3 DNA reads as TGCAGTGCCTCACCTCCCCAGGGATCTGGAAACACCATATATTTT.

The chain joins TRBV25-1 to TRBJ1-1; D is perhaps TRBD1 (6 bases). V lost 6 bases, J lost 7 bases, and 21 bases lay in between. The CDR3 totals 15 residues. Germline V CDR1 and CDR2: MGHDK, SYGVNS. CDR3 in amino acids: CASRGGGNRENEAFF. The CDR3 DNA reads TGTGCCAGCAGGGGTGGGGGAAACAGGGAAAATGAAGCTTTCTTT.

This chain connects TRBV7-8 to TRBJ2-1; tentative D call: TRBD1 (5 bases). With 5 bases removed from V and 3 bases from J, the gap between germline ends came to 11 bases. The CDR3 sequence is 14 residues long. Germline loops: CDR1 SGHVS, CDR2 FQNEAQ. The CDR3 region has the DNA TGTGCCAGCAGCCTGACAGCCTACTACAATGAGCAGTTCTTC. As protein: CASSLTAYYNEQFF.

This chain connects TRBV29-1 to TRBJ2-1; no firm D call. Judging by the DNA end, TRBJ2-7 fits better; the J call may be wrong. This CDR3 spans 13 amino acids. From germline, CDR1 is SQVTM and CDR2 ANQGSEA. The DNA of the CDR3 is TGCAGCGTTGGCCCGGGCTCCTACAATGAGCAGTACTTC. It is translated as CSVGPGSYNEQYF.

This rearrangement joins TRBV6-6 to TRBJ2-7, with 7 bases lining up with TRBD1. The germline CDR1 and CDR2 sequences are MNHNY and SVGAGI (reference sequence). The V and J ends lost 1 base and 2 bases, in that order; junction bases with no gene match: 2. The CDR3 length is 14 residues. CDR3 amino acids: CASSYLQGPYEQYF. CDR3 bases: TGTGCCAGCAGTTACTTACAGGGGCCCTACGAGCAGTACTTC.

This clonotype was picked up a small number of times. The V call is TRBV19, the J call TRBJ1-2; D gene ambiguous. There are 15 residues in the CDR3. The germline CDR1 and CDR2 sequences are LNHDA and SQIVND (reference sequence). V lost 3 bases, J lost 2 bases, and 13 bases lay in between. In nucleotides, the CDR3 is TGTGCCAGTAGTATGGAACGGACCGGAAACTATGGCTACACCTTC. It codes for CASSMERTGNYGYTF.

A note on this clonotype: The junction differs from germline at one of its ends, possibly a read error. In nucleotides, the CDR3 is TGTGCCAGCAGCTTAGGAGCTAACACTAAAGCTTTCTTT. Translating gives CASSLGANTKAFF. The rearrangement uses TRBV7-6 and TRBJ1-1; no clear D gene. The germline V gene encodes CDR1 SGHVS and CDR2 FNYEAQ. The CDR3 extends over 13 amino acids.

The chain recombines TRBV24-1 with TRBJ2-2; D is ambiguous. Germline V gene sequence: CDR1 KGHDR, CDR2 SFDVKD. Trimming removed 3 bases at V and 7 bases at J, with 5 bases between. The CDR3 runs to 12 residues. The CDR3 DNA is TGTGCCACCAGTGATAGCATCGGGGAGCTGTTTTTT. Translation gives CATSDSIGELFF.

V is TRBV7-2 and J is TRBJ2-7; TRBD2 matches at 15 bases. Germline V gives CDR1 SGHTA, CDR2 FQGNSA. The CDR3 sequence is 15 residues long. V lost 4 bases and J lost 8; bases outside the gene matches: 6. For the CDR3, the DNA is TGTGCCAGCAGCTCCGGACTAGCGGGGGGGCCTAAGCAGTACTTC. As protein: CASSSGLAGGPKQYF.

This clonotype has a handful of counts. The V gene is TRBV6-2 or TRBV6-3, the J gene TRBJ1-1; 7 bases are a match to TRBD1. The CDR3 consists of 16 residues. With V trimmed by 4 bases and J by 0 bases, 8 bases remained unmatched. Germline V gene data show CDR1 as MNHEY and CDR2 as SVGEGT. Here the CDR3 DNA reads TGTGCCAGCAGTTCCGGGACAGTCGTTATGAACACTGAAGCTTTCTTT. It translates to CASSSGTVVMNTEAFF.

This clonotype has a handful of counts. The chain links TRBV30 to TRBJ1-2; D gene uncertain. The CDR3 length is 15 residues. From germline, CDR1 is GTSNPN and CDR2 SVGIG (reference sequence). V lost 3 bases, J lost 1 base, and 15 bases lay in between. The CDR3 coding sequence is TGTGCCTGGAGCGCTGGTGGAGCTCGTAACTATGGCTACACCTTC. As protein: CAWSAGGARNYGYTF.

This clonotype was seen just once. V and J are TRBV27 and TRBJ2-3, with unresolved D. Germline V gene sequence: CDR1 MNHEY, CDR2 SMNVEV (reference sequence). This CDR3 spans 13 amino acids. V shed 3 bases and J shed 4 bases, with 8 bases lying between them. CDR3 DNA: TGTGCCAGCAGTTTTAATTTCCCAGATACGCAGTATTTT. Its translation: CASSFNFPDTQYF.

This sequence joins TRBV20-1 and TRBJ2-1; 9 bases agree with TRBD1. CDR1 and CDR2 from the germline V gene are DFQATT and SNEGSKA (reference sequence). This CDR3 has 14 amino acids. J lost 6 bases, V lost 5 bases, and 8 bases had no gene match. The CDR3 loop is CSAWVGGQGNEQFF. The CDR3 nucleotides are TGCAGTGCTTGGGTGGGGGGACAGGGCAATGAGCAGTTCTTC.

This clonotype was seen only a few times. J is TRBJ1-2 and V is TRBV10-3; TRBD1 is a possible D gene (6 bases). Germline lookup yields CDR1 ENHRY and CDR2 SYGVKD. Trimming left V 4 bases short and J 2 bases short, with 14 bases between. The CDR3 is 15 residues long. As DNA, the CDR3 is TGTGCCATCAGTGCGAGACAGGAAACGAACTATGGCTACACCTTC. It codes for CAISARQETNYGYTF.

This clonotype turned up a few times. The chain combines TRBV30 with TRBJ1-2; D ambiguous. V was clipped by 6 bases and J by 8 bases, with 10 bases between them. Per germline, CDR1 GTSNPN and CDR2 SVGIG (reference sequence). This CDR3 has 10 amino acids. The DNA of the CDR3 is TGTGCCTGCGATTTGGGGGGCTACACCTTC. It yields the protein CACDLGGYTF.

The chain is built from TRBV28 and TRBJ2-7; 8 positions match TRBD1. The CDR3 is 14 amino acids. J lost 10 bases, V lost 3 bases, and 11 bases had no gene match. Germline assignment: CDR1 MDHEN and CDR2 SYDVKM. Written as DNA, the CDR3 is TGTGCCAGCAGTTTGGCGGGGACAGGCCGAAAACAGTACTTC. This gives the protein CASSLAGTGRKQYF.

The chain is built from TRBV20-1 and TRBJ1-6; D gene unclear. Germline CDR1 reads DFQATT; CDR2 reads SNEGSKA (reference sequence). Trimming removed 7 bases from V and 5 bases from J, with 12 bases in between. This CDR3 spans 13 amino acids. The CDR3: CSVGPENNSPLHF. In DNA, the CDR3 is TGCAGTGTAGGCCCAGAGAATAATTCACCCCTCCACTTT.